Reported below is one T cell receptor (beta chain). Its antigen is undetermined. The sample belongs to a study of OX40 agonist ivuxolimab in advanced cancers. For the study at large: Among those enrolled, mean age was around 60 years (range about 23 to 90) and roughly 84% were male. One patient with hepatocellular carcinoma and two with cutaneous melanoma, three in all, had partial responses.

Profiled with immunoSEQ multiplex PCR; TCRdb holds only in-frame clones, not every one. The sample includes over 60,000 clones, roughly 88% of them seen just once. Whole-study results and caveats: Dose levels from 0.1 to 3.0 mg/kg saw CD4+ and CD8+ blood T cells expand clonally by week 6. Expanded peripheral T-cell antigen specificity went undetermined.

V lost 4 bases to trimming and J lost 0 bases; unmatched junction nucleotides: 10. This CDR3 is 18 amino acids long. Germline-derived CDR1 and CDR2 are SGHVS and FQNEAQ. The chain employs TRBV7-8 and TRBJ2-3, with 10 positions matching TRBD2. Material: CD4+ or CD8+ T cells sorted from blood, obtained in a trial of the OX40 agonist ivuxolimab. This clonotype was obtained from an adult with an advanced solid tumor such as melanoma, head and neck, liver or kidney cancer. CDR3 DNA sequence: TGTGCCAGCAGCTCTGGACTAGCGGCGGCGCCTAGCACAGATACGCAGTATTTT. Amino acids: CASSSGLAAAPSTDTQYF.